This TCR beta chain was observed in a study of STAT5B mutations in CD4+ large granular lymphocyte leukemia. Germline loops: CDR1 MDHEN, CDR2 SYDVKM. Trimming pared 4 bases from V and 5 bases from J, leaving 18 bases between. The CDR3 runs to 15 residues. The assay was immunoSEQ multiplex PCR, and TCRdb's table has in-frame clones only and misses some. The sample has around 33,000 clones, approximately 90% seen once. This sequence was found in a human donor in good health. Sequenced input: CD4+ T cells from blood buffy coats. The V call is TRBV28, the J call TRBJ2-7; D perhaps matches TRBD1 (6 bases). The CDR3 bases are TGTGCCAGCAGTTCACAGGCGGCAGGGGTGGACGAGCAGTACTTC. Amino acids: CASSSQAAGVDEQYF.